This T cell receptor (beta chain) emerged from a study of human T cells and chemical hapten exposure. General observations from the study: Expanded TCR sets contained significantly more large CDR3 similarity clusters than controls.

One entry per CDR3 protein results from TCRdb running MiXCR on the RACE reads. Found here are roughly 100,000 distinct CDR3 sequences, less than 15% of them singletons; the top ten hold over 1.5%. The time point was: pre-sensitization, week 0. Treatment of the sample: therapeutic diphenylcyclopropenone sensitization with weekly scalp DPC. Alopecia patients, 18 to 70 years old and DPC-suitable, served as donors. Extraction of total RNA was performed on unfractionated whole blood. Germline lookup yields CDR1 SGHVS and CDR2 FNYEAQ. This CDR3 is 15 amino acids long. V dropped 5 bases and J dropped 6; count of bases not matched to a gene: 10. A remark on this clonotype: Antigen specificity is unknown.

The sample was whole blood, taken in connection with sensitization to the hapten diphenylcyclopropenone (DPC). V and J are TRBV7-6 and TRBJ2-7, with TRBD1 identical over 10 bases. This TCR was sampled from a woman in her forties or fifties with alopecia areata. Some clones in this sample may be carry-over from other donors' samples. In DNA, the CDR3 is TGTGCCAGCAGCCCGAGGGACAGGGGCCTCTCCGAGCAGTACTTC. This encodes CASSPRDRGLSEQYF.